This record concerns one T cell receptor (beta chain) sequence. Its matching antigen is unknown. Repertoires were generated with immunoSEQ multiplex PCR, while TCRdb's copy carries only in-frame clones and drops some. The top ten clones hold less than 35% of a sample with more than 50,000 clones, about 83% of them seen once. The sample originates from a study of lymphopenia after photon versus proton radiotherapy. Whole-study findings and limits: After the lymphocyte nadir, photon-treated repertoires showed oligoclonal expansion, especially of CD8+ Temra cells.

The V gene end was trimmed by 2 bases and the J gene end by 7 bases; junction bases not matched to a gene: 9. Germline lookup yields CDR1 KGHSH and CDR2 LQKENI. The CDR3 has 16 amino acids. The J gene is TRBJ2-2, the V gene TRBV18, with 8 bases that match TRBD2. The source was peripheral blood, collected from a patient treated with photon-based radiotherapy. The clonotype was recovered from a man aged 45 to 65 with gastric cancer. CDR3 loop: CASSPSAGAIGGELFF. The CDR3 bases are TGTGCCAGCTCACCATCAGCGGGAGCGATTGGCGGGGAGCTGTTTTTT.